The 2 T cell receptor beta chains below all came from one sample that was sequenced in a study of T cell repertoires in cytomegalovirus infection. TCRdb reprocessed the reads via MiXCR and lists one record per CDR3 protein. The table has roughly 350,000 distinct CDR3 sequences, roughly 34% seen once. No cognate antigen is known for these TCRs. The sample consisted of cultured PBMCs, taken from culture after CMV antigen stimulation. The origin of the receptors is a human donor in good health (CMV status not recorded). Some clones in this sample may be carry-over from other donors' samples.

This clonotype has only a few counts. V is TRBV14 and J is TRBJ2-3, with unresolved D. Trimming shortened V by 2 bases and J by 1 base, and 10 bases separated the two germline ends. The length of the CDR3 is 15 residues. Germline V gene sequence: CDR1 SGHDN, CDR2 FVKESK. The DNA of the CDR3 is TGTGCCAGCAGCCAAAATAATCACCGCACAGATACGCAGTATTTT. It translates to CASSQNNHRTDTQYF. Full variable domain (missing parts from reference TRBV14 and TRBJ2-3): EAGVTQFPSHSVIEKGQTVTLRCDPISGHDNLYWYRRVMGKEIKFLLHFVKESKQDESGMPNNRFLAERTGGTYSTLKVQPAELEDSGVYFCASSQNNHRTDTQYFGPGTRLTVL.

The chain recombines TRBV6-2 or TRBV6-3 with TRBJ2-1; possible D gene TRBD1, 6 bases. Germline CDR1 is MNHEY and CDR2 is SVGEGT. The CDR3 has 12 amino acids. Trimming shortened V by 2 bases and J by 8 bases, and 7 bases separated the two germline ends. Here the CDR3 DNA reads TGTGCCAGCAGTTACGGGGGCTATGAGCAGTTCTTC. This translates into CASSYGGYEQFF.